The clone carrying this T cell receptor (beta chain) was seen repeatedly, ten times or more. The antigen remains undetermined. Using RNA transcripts as the source, TCR beta CDR3 regions were amplified. The HTBI primer set drove a first-round RT-PCR of the TCR CDR3. TCRdb itself ran the multiplex PCR reads through MiXCR, one entry per CDR3 protein. The table has 550,000 to 800,000 distinct CDR3 sequences, around 15% seen once. This sample is part of a study of T cells in Graves' hyperthyroidism and ophthalmopathy. Findings and caveats of the study: The model foresaw ophthalmopathy a median roughly 6 months prior to onset.

Diagnosis of hyperthyroidism was new in patients aged 18 to 65, and its duration was under 2 months. Clinical symptoms, serum thyroxine, TRAb, thyroid ultrasound and orbital computed tomography informed diagnoses. The CDR3 covers 15 residues. Germline V gene sequence: CDR1 SGHKS, CDR2 YYEKEE (reference sequence). V lost 3 bases to trimming and J lost 8 bases; unmatched junction nucleotides: 5. The clonotype was recovered from a man aged 50 to 60 with Graves' hyperthyroidism. Input material: blood. This sequence joins TRBV5-5 and TRBJ2-1; 13 nucleotides agree with TRBD2. In nucleotides, the CDR3 is TGTGCCAGCAGCTCCGGGACTAGCGGGATGGATGAGCAGTTCTTC. Translating it yields CASSSGTSGMDEQFF.